This T cell receptor beta chain was captured by sequencing in a study of CD8 T cells in ankylosing spondylitis. The study's findings and limits: Earlier authors reported some of these motif variants in reactive arthritis synovial fluid and blood. Disease-linked clones, CD8+, were relatively rare in peripheral blood. The authors reported significant enrichment of disease-linked clones in matched ankylosing spondylitis synovial fluid. A motif in TCR beta, a set of fewer than ten highly homologous variants, appeared characteristic of ankylosing spondylitis blood.

TCRdb ran MiXCR on the 5' RACE reads and lists one entry per CDR3 protein. The table shows around 150,000 distinct CDR3 sequences, with 44% occurring only once. CDR1 is LGHNA and CDR2 is YSLEER in the germline V gene. The CDR3 consists of 17 residues. Between the trimmed V and J ends, which lost 0 bases and 5 bases, there was a span of 19 bases. This clonotype has a handful of counts. No antigen is known for it. The chain recombines TRBV4-3 with TRBJ1-1, with D possibly TRBD1 on 5 matching bases. Sequencing used synovial fluid, either unsorted or a sorted T cell fraction (not recorded which). The sequence was obtained from a male donor with ankylosing spondylitis. The CDR3 spells CASSQDDSRELETEAFF. CDR3 bases: TGCGCCAGCAGCCAAGATGATAGCAGGGAACTTGAGACTGAAGCTTTCTTT.